This TCR beta chain was sequenced for a study of T cells in Graves' hyperthyroidism and ophthalmopathy. RNA transcripts gave rise to amplified TCR beta CDR3 regions. An initial round of RT-PCR targeting the TCR CDR3 relied on the HTBI primer set. MiXCR was run by TCRdb on the multiplex PCR reads, yielding one entry per CDR3 protein. Here the sample spans around 350,000 distinct CDR3 sequences, about 15% being singletons. Germline V lookup: CDR1 SGHAT, CDR2 FQNNGV. V lost 6 bases, J lost 8 bases, and 7 bases stayed unmatched. The CDR3 has 15 residues. This clonotype was observed many times. The V call is TRBV11-2, the J call TRBJ2-1, with TRBD2 matching 13 bases. This clonotype was sampled from a woman aged 25 to 39 with Graves' ophthalmopathy. The sequencing input was blood. The CDR3: CASRTGLAGSDEQFF. CDR3 coding DNA: TGTGCCAGCAGGACGGGACTAGCGGGGAGCGATGAGCAGTTCTTC.